This T cell receptor (beta chain) was found in a study of early stage breast cancer tumors. Study in general: About 80% of the 16 invasive tumors were ER+, PR+ and HER2-. The ER+/PR+/HER2- tumors included eight ductal and four lobular carcinomas. Study-wide findings and caveats: In about 90% of the 16 patients, blood comparison separated tumor from normal breast. Functional markers like CD4, CD8 and FOXP3 were missed in bulk sequencing.

Assay: immunoSEQ multiplex PCR; the TCRdb copy retains only in-frame clones and omits some. The data show approximately 54,000 clones, with about three quarters seen just once and around 3.6% held by the top ten. With regard to this clone: The antigen remains undetermined.

V was trimmed by 1 base and J by 8 bases, leaving 11 bases between them. The CDR3 sequence is 13 residues long. Germline CDR1 is MNHNS and CDR2 is SASEGT. This sequence originates from a person in their forties with breast cancer. Sequenced: blood. The V and J genes are TRBV6-1 and TRBJ1-1; tentatively, D is TRBD1 (5 bases). The CDR3: CASSEGAGPEAFF. CDR3 nucleotides: TGTGCCAGCAGTGAAGGGGCAGGGCCCGAAGCTTTCTTT.